The clone carrying this T cell receptor beta chain was counted many times. The data derive from a study of CD8 T cells in ankylosing spondylitis. TCRdb re-derived calls from the 5' RACE reads in MiXCR, one entry per CDR3 protein. The profile shows 230,000 or so distinct CDR3 sequences, 18% of them singletons. Looked up from germline, CDR1 is DFQATT and CDR2 is SNEGSKA (reference sequence). The germline V and J ends were trimmed by 6 bases and 4 bases, with 19 bases remaining between them. This CDR3 spans 15 amino acids. This TCR was recovered from a male donor with ankylosing spondylitis or in good health (not recorded which). The rearrangement joins TRBV20-1 to TRBJ2-1, with D perhaps matching TRBD1 or TRBD2 (5 bases each). The sequencing input was blood, either unsorted or a sorted T cell fraction (not recorded which). The CDR3 reads CSAAALGTSYNEQFF. The CDR3 region has the DNA TGCAGTGCGGCAGCCTTGGGGACCTCTTACAATGAGCAGTTCTTC.